This T cell receptor (beta chain) was recovered during a study of T cells in Graves' hyperthyroidism and ophthalmopathy. This clonotype showed up many times. The CDR3 is 15 residues long. V lost 6 bases, J lost 3 bases, and 17 bases lay in between. Per the germline V gene, CDR1 is SGHVS and CDR2 is FQNEAQ. RNA transcripts provided the source from which TCR beta CDR3 regions were amplified. The TCR CDR3 first-round RT-PCR relied on the HTBI primer set. MiXCR, applied by TCRdb to the multiplex PCR reads, yields one record per CDR3 protein. The sample lists a few hundred thousand distinct CDR3 sequences, about half occurring once.

This TCR derives from a woman under 30 with Graves' hyperthyroidism. The rearrangement uses TRBV7-8 and TRBJ1-1; perhaps TRBD1 as D (5 bases). Sequenced input: peripheral blood or thyroid tissue (not recorded which). The CDR3 protein is CASRGGALPDTEAFF. The CDR3 nucleotides are TGTGCCAGCAGAGGAGGGGCCCTACCGGACACTGAAGCTTTCTTT. The full variable domain, completed using reference TRBV7-8 and TRBJ1-1, is GAGVSQSPRYKVAKRGQDVALRCDPISGHVSLFWYQQALGQGPEFLTYFQNEAQLDKSGLPSDRFFAERPEGSVSTLKIQRTQQEDSAVYLCASRGGALPDTEAFFGQGTRLTVV.